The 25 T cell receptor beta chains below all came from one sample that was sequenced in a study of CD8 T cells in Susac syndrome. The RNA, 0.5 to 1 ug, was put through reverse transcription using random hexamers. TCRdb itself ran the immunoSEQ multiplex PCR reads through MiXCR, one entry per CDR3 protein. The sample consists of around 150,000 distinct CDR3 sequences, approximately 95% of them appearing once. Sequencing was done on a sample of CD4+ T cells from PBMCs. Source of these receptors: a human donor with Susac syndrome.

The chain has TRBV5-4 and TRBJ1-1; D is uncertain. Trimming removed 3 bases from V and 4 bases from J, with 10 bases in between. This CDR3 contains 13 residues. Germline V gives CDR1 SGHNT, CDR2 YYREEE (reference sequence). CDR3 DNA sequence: TGTGCCAGCAGCTATGCCCTCACCACTGAAGCTTTCTTT. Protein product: CASSYALTTEAFF.

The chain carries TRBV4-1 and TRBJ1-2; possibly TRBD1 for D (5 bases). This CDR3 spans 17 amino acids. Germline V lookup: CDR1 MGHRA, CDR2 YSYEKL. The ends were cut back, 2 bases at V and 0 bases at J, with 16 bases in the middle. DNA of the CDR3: TGCGCCAGCAGCCAACCTGGACAATCCAGGACTAACTATGGCTACACCTTC. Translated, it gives CASSQPGQSRTNYGYTF.

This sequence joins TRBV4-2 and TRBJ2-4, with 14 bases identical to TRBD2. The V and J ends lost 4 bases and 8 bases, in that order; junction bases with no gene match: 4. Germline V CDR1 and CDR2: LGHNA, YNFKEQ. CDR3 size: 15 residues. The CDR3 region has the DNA TGTGCCAGCAGCCCCTCGACTAGCGGGAGGGACATTCAGTACTTC. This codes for CASSPSTSGRDIQYF.

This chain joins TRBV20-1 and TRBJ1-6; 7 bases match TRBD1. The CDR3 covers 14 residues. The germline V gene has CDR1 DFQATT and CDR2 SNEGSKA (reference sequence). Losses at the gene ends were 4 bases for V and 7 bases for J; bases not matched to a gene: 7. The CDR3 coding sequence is TGCAGTGCTATCTCGGACAGGCTAAATTCACCCCTCCACTTT. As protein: CSAISDRLNSPLHF.

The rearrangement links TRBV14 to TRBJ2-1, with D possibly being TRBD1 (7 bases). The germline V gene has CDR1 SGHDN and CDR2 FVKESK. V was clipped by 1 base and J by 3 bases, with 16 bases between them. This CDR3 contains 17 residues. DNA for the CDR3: TGTGCCAGCAGCCAAGGGGCGGGACAGATCCTCTACAATGAGCAGTTCTTC. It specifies CASSQGAGQILYNEQFF.

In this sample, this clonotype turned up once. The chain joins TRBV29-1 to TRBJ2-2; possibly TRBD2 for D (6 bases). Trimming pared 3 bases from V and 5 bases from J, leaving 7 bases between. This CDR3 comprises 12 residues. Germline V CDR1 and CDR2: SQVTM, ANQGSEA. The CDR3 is CSVDGGTGELFF. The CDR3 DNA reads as TGCAGCGTTGACGGAGGGACCGGGGAGCTGTTTTTT.

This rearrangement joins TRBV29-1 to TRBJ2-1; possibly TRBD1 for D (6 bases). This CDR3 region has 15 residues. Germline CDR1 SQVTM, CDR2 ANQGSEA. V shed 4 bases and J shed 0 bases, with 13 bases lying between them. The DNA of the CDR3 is TGCAGCGTTGTTAGGGGGATACACTCCTACAATGAGCAGTTCTTC. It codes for CSVVRGIHSYNEQFF.

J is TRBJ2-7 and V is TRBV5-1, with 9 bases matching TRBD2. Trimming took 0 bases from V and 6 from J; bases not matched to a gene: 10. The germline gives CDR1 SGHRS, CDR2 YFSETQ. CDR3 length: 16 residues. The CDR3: CASSLDNSAGGREQYF. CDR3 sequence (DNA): TGCGCCAGCAGCTTGGACAATTCAGCGGGGGGCCGCGAGCAGTACTTC.

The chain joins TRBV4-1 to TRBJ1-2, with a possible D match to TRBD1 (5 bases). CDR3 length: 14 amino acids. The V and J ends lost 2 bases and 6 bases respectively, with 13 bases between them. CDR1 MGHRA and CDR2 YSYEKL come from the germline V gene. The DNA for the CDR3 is TGCGCCAGCAGCCAAACAACGGGGGAGAATGGCTACACCTTC. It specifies CASSQTTGENGYTF.

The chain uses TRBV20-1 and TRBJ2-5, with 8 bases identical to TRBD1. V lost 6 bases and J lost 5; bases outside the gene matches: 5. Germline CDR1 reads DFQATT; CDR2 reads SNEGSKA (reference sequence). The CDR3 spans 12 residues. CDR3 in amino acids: CSADRASETQYF. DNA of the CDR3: TGCAGTGCGGACAGGGCTTCGGAGACCCAGTACTTC.

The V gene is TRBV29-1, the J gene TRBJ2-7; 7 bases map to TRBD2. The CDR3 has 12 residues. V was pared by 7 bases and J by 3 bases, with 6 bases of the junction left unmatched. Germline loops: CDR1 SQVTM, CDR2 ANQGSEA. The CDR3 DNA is TGCAGCGCCTCTCGGGGGGTCTACGAGCAGTACTTC. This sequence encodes CSASRGVYEQYF.

The CDR3 DNA reads TGCAGTGCTTCCCCACCTAGCGGTGATGAGCAGTTCTTC. Translated: CSASPPSGDEQFF. J is TRBJ2-1 and V is TRBV20-1, with 7 bases identical to TRBD2. CDR1 and CDR2 from the germline V gene are DFQATT and SNEGSKA (reference sequence). CDR3 length: 13 amino acids. V was clipped by 5 bases and J by 8 bases; unmatched bases: 9.

CDR3: CSVAEGLANTGELFF. The CDR3 nucleotides are TGCAGCGTAGCTGAGGGACTAGCAAACACCGGGGAGCTGTTTTTT. The chain carries TRBV29-1 and TRBJ2-2; 9 nucleotides line up with TRBD2. Trimming removed 6 bases from V and 2 bases from J; junction bases left unmatched: 7. Germline loops: CDR1 SQVTM, CDR2 ANQGSEA. The CDR3 totals 15 residues.

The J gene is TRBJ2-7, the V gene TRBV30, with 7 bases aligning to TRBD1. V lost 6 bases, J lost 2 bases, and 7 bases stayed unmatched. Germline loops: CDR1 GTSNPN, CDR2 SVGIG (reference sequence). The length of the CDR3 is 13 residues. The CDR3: CACSDREPYEQYF. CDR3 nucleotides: TGTGCCTGCTCCGACAGGGAACCCTACGAGCAGTACTTC.

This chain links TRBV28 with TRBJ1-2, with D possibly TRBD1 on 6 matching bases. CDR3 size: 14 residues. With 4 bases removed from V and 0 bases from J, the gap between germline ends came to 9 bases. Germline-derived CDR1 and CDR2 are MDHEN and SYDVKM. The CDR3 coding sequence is TGTGCCAGCAGTTGGACAGCAACTAACTATGGCTACACCTTC. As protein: CASSWTATNYGYTF.

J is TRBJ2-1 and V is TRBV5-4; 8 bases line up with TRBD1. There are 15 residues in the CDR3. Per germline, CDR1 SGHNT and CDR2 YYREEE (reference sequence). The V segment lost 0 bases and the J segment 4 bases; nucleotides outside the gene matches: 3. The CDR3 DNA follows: TGTGCCAGCAGCTTGGACAGGGGGAAGTACAATGAGCAGTTCTTC. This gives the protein CASSLDRGKYNEQFF.

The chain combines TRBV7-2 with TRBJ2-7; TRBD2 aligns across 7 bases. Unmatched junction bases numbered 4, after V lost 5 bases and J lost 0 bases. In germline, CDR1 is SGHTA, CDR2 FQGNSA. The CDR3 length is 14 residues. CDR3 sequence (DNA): TGTGCCAGCAGCCGCCGGGACTACTCCTACGAGCAGTACTTC. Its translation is CASSRRDYSYEQYF.

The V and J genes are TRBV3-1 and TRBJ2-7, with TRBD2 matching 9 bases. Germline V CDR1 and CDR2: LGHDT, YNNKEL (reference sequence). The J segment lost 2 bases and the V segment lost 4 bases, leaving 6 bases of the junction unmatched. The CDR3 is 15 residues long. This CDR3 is CASSRSGRLAYEQYF. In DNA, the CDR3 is TGTGCCAGCAGCCGGAGCGGGAGGCTCGCCTACGAGCAGTACTTC.

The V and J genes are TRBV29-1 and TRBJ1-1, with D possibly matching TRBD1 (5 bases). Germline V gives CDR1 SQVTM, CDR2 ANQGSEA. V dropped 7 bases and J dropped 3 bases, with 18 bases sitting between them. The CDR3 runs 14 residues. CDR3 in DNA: TGCAGCGCTCGCCATCGACAGAAAGACACTGAAGCTTTCTTT. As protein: CSARHRQKDTEAFF.

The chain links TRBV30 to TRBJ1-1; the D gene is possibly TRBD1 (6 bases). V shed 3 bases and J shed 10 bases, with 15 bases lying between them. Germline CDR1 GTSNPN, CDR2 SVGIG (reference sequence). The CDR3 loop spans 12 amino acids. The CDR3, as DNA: TGTGCCTGGAGCGGGGACATCCTGGGAGCTTTCTTT. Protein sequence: CAWSGDILGAFF.

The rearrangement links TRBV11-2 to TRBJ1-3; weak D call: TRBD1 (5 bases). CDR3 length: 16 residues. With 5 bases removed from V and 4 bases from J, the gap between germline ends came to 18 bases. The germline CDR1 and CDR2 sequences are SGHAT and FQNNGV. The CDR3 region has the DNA TGTGCCAGCAGCCCCTTGGGGGACCGGGGCGGAAACACCATATATTTT. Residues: CASSPLGDRGGNTIYF.

The CDR3: CASSHTGAGLSQETQYF. The CDR3 bases are TGCGCCAGCAGTCATACCGGGGCGGGCCTAAGCCAAGAGACCCAGTACTTC. The J gene is TRBJ2-5, the V gene TRBV23-1; the D gene could be TRBD1 or TRBD2 (5 bases each). TRBV23-1 is labeled an ORF, and its function is uncertain. The CDR3 is 17 amino acids. The V and J ends lost 3 bases and 1 base respectively, with 18 bases between them.

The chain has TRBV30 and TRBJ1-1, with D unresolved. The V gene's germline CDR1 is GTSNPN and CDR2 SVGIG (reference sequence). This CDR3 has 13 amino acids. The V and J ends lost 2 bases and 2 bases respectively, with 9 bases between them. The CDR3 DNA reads TGTGCCTGGAGTCGACTCCATAACACTGAAGCTTTCTTT. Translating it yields CAWSRLHNTEAFF.

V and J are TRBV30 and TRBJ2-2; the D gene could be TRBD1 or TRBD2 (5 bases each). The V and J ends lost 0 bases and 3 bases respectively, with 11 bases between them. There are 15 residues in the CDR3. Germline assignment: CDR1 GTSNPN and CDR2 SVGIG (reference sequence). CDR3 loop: CAWSVGERDTGELFF. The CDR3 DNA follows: TGTGCCTGGAGTGTGGGGGAACGTGACACCGGGGAGCTGTTTTTT.

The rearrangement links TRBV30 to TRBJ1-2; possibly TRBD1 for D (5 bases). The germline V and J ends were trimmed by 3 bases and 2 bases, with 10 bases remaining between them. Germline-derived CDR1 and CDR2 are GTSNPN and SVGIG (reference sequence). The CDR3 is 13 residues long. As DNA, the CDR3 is TGTGCCTGGAGAAATCAGGGAAACTATGGCTACACCTTC. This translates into CAWRNQGNYGYTF.